This T cell receptor (beta chain) is drawn from a study of Ad26.COV2.S vaccination and SARS-CoV-2 variants. Study details: Donor had been placed in the Ad26.COV2.S arm of the COV1001 trial. Doses of Ad26.COV2.S were injected into muscle once or twice, 56 days apart.

The germline CDR1 and CDR2 sequences are LGHNA and YSLEER. V lost 1 base and J 4 bases, leaving 10 bases between the germline ends. The CDR3 covers 14 residues. Study conclusions and caveats: The study found higher spike-specific TCR breadth in vaccine than placebo recipients. Non-spike TCR breadth did not differ much between vaccine and placebo recipients.

Treatment: roughly 20 received Ad26.COV2.S at low or high dose, single or two shots; roughly five received placebo; per-sample allocation not given. Sample collection was performed on day 63 after the first vaccine or placebo injection. As regards this clone: The antigen is undetermined.

TCRdb's table, derived via immunoSEQ multiplex PCR, lists solely in-frame clones and lacks some. The sample includes 300,000 to 400,000 clones, roughly 88% of them seen just once. The chain joins TRBV4-3 to TRBJ1-2; no reliable D call. Sequencing used peripheral blood, obtained in a trial of Ad26.COV2.S vaccine versus placebo. This clonotype was sampled from a person between 18 and 65 years old who received the Ad26.COV2.S COVID-19 vaccine or a placebo. The DNA of the CDR3 is TGCGCCAGCAGCCAAGGGTCCCAGGTCTATGGCTACACCTTC. This gives the protein CASSQGSQVYGYTF.